The 9 T cell receptor beta chains given below trace back to one sample, sequenced in a study of cytomegalovirus exposure and HLA in healthy donors. Here immunoSEQ multiplex PCR was the method, and the copy in TCRdb shows in-frame clones only, minus some. The data hold 80,000 to 100,000 clones, with more than 75% observed a single time. The source material was PBMCs. These receptors were collected from a man between 25 and 39 years old in good health and CMV-seronegative.

V and J are TRBV9 and TRBJ2-1; TRBD2 aligns across 7 bases. Germline V lookup: CDR1 SGDLS, CDR2 YYNGEE. V trimming: 3 bases; J trimming: 5 bases; junction bases outside the gene matches: 11. This CDR3 spans 16 amino acids. CDR3 region: CASSGGGRSHNNEQFF. In nucleotides, the CDR3 is TGTGCCAGCAGCGGGGGGGGACGATCCCACAACAATGAGCAGTTCTTC.

The gene calls are TRBV6-1 and TRBJ1-5; 7 bases map to TRBD1. Germline V CDR1 and CDR2: MNHNS, SASEGT. This CDR3 spans 17 amino acids. Unmatched junction bases numbered 10, after V lost 1 base and J lost 4 bases. This chain's CDR3 is CASSEVFHRGPNQPQHF. CDR3 coding DNA: TGTGCCAGCAGTGAAGTATTCCACAGGGGACCTAATCAGCCCCAGCATTTT.

The rearrangement uses TRBV6-5 and TRBJ1-2; TRBD1 might be the D (5 bases). Per germline, CDR1 MNHEY and CDR2 SVGAGI. The CDR3 loop spans 14 amino acids. The V end was cut by 2 bases, the J end by 8 bases, with 15 bases between. CDR3 amino acids: CASSYEHGARGYTF. The CDR3 nucleotides are TGTGCCAGCAGTTACGAACATGGGGCCCGAGGCTACACCTTC.

The chain recombines TRBV21-1 with TRBJ2-1; the DNA was not used to check the table's D call, TRBD2. TRBV21-1 is termed a pseudogene. The CDR3 is made up of 15 amino acids. CDR3 residues: CASSSTSGRIYEQFF. The CDR3 nucleotides are TGTGCCAGCAGCAGTACTAGCGGGAGAATCTATGAGCAGTTCTTC.

The genes are TRBV6-1 and TRBJ1-6, with D possibly being TRBD1 (6 bases). Trimming shortened V by 1 base and J by 4 bases, and 20 bases separated the two germline ends. CDR1 is MNHNS and CDR2 is SASEGT in the germline V gene. This CDR3 has 19 amino acids. The CDR3 here is CASSEVPLSRGRYNSPLHF. The CDR3 bases are TGTGCCAGCAGTGAAGTTCCTCTGTCCAGGGGCAGGTATAATTCACCCCTCCACTTT.

The chain employs TRBV28 and TRBJ2-5; D is unresolved. The germline V gene has CDR1 MDHEN and CDR2 SYDVKM. V gave up 1 base and J gave up 5 bases, with 11 bases separating them. This CDR3 has 14 amino acids. The CDR3, as DNA: TGTGCCAGCAGTTTATCTCTCCCCTCCGAGACCCAGTACTTC. This translates into CASSLSLPSETQYF.

CDR3 nucleotides: TGTGCCAGCAGTATGGGACTAGCGGGAGGCAATGAGCAGTTCTTC. The encoded protein is CASSMGLAGGNEQFF. The chain uses TRBV2 and TRBJ2-1; 15 bases match TRBD2. CDR3 size: 15 residues. The trim removed 5 bases at V and 6 bases at J, leaving 2 bases unmatched. Germline V gene lookup returns CDR1 SNHLY and CDR2 FYNNEI.

This clone was found once. As DNA, the CDR3 is TGTGCCAGCAGTGAAGGACCCGGGACAGGGGGCACAGATACGCAGTATTTT. Its translation: CASSEGPGTGGTDTQYF. The rearrangement joins TRBV2 to TRBJ2-3, with TRBD1 matching over 10 bases. Trimming removed 1 base from V and 1 base from J; junction bases left unmatched: 5. This CDR3 contains 17 residues. Germline loops: CDR1 SNHLY, CDR2 FYNNEI. Full variable domain (remainder filled in from reference TRBV2 and TRBJ2-3): EPEVTQTPSHQVTQMGQEVILRCVPISNHLYFYWYRQILGQKVEFLVSFYNNEISEKSEIFDDQFSVERPDGSNFTLKIRSTKLEDSAMYFCASSEGPGTGGTDTQYFGPGTRLTVL.

The table lists this clone with a few counts. The chain employs TRBV27 and TRBJ1-2; D remains unclear. This CDR3 is built from 11 residues. Germline V lookup: CDR1 MNHEY, CDR2 SMNVEV (reference sequence). Trimming took 9 bases from V and 4 from J, leaving 9 bases between them. CDR3 bases: TGTGCCAGTCAAGAGCGCTATGGCTACACCTTC. Protein product: CASQERYGYTF.